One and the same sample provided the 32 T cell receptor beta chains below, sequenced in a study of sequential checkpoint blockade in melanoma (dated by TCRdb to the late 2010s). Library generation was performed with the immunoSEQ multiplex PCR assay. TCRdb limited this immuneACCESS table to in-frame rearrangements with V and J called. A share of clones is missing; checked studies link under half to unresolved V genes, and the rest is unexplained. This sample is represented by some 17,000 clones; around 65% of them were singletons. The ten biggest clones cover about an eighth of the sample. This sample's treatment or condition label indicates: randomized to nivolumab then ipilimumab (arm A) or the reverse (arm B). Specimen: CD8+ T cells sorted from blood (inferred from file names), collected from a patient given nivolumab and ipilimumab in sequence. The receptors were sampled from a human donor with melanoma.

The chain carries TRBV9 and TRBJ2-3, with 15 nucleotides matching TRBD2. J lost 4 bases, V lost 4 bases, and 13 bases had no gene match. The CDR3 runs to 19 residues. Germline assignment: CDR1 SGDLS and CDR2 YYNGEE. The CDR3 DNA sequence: TGTGCCAGCAGCCCCGAGGGACTAGCGGGGGGCCTGGGCGCAGATACGCAGTATTTT. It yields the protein CASSPEGLAGGLGADTQYF. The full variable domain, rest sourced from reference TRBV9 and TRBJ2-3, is DSGVTQTPKHLITATGQRVTLRCSPRSGDLSVYWYQQSLDQGLQFLIQYYNGEERAKGNILERFSAQQFPDLHSELNLSSLELGDSALYFCASSPEGLAGGLGADTQYFGPGTRLTVL.

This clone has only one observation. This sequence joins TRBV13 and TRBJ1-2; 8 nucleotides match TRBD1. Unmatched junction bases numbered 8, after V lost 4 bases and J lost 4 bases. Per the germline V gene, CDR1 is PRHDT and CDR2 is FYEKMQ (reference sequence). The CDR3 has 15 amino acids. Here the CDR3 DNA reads TGTGCCAGCAGCTCCCGGACAGGGTCCCTCTATGGCTACACCTTC. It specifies CASSSRTGSLYGYTF.

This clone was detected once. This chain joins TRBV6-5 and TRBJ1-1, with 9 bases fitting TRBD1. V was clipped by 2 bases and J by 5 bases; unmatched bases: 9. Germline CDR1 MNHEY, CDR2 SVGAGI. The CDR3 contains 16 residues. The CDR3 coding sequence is TGTGCCAGCAGTTACCTCACAGGGGGCGTTCGGACTGAAGCTTTCTTT. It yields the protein CASSYLTGGVRTEAFF.

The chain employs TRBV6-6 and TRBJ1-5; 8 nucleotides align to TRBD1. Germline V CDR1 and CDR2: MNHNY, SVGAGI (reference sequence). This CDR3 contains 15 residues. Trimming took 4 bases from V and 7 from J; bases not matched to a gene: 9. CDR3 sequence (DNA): TGTGCCAGCAGTTCCTCCCAGGGGGCCGGGCAGCCCCAGCATTTT. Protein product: CASSSSQGAGQPQHF.

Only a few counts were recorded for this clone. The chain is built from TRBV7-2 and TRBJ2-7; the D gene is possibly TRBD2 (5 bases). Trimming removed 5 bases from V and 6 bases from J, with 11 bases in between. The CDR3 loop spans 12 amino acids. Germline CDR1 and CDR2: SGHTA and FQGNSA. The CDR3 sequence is CASSPTGVEQYF. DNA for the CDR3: TGTGCCAGCAGCCCGACCGGGGTCGAGCAGTACTTC.

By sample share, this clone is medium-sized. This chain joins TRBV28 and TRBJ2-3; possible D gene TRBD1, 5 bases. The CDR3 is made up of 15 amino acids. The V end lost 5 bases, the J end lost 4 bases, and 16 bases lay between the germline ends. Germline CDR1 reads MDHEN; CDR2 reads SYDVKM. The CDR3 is CASSPNGAPPDTQYF. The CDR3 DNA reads TGTGCCAGCAGTCCCAATGGGGCACCACCAGATACGCAGTATTTT. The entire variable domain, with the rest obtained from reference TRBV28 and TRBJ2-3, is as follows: DVKVTQSSRYLVKRTGEKVFLECVQDMDHENMFWYRQDPGLGLRLIYFSYDVKMKEKGDIPEGYSVSREKKERFSLILESASTNQTSMYLCASSPNGAPPDTQYFGPGTRLTVL.

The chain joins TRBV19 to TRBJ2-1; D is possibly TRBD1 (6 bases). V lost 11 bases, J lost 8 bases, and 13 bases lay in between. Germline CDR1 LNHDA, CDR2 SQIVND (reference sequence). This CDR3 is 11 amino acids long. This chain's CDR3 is CASGTNDEQFF. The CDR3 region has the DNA TGTGCCTCTGGGACAAACGATGAGCAGTTCTTC.

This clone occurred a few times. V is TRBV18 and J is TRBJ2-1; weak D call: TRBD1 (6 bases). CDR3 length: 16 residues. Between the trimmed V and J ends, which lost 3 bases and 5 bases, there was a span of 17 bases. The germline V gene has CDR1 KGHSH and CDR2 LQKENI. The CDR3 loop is CASSPPGASLHNEQFF. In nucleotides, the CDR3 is TGTGCCAGCTCACCGCCAGGGGCTTCCCTCCACAATGAGCAGTTCTTC.

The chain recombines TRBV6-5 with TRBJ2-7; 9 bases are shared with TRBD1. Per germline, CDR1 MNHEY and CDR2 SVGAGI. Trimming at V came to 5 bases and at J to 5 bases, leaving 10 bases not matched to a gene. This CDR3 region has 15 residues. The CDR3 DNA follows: TGTGCCAGCAGTCAAATACAGGGGGCGCATGACGAGCAGTACTTC. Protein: CASSQIQGAHDEQYF.

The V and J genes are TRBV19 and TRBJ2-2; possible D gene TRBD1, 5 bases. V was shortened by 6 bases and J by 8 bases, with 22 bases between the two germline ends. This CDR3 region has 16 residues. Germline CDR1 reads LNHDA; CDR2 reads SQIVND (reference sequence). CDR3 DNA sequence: TGTGCCAGTAGATTGTATTCCGACAGTGAAAGTGGGGAGCTGTTTTTT. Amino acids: CASRLYSDSESGELFF. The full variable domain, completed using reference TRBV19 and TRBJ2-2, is DGGITQSPKYLFRKEGQNVTLSCEQNLNHDAMYWYRQDPGQGLRLIYYSQIVNDFQKGDIAEGYSVSREKKESFPLTVTSAQKNPTAFYLCASRLYSDSESGELFFGEGSRLTVL.

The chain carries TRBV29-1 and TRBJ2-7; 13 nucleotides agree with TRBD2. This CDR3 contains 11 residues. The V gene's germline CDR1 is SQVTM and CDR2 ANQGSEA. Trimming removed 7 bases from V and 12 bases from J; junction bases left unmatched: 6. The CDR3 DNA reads TGCAGCGCCGTTGGACTAGCGGGAGTGTACTTC. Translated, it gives CSAVGLAGVYF.

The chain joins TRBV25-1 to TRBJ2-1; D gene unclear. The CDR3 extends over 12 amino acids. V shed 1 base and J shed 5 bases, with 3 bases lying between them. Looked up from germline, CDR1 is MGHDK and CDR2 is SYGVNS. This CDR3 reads CASSEWHNEQFF. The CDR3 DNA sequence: TGTGCCAGCAGTGAATGGCACAATGAGCAGTTCTTC.

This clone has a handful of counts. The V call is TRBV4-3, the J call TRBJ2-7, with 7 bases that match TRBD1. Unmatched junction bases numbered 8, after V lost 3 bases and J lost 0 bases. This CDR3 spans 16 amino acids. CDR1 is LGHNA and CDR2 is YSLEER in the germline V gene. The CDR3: CASSQGTQGNSYEQYF. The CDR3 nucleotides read TGCGCCAGCAGCCAGGGAACACAGGGGAACTCCTACGAGCAGTACTTC.

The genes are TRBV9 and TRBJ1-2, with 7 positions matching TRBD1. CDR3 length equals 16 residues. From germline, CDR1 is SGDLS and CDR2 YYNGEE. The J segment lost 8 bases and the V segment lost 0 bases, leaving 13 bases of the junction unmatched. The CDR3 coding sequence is TGTGCCAGCAGCGTAGCCAGCCGAGGGGGCTTGGGAGGCTACACCTTC. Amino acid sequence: CASSVASRGGLGGYTF.

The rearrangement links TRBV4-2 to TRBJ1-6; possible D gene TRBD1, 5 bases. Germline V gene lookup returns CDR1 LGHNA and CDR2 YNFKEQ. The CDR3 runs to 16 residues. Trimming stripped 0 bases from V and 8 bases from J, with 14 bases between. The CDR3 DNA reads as TGTGCCAGCAGCCAAGAGGGGCAGGGTGGCGATTCACCCCTCCACTTT. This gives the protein CASSQEGQGGDSPLHF.

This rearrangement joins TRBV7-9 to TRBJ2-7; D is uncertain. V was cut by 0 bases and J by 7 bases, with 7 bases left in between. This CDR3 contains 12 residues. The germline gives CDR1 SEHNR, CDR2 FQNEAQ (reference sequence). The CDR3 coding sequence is TGTGCCAGCAGCTTAGCAGTGCGTGAGCAGTACTTC. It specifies CASSLAVREQYF.

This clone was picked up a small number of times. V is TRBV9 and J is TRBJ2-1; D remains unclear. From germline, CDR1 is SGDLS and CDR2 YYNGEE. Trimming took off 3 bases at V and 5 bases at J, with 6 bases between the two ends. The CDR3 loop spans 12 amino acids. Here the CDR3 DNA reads TGTGCCAGCAGCGAACGCGACAATGAGCAGTTCTTC. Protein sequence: CASSERDNEQFF.

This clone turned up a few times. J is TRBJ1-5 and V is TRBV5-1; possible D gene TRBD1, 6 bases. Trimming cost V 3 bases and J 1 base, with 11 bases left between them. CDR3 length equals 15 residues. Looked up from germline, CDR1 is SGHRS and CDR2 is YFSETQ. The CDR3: CASSSGTNSNQPQHF. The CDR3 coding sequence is TGCGCCAGCAGCTCCGGGACAAACAGCAATCAGCCCCAGCATTTT.

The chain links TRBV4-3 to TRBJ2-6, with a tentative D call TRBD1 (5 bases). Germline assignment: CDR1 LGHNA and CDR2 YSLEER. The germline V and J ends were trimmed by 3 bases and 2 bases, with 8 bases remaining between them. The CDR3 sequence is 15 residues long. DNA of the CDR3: TGCGCCAGCAGCCAGGACACGGCTGGGGCCAACGTCCTGACTTTC. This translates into CASSQDTAGANVLTF.

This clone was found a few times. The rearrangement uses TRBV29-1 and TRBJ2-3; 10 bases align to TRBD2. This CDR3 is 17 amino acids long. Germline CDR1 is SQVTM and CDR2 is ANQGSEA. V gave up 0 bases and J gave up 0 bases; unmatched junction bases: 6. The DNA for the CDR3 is TGCAGCGTTGAAGACCCTAGCGGGAGTCAGAGCACAGATACGCAGTATTTT. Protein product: CSVEDPSGSQSTDTQYF.

CDR3 nucleotides: TGTGCCAGCAGCTCCCCGGCCGGAGCCTACGAGCAGTACTTC. It specifies CASSSPAGAYEQYF. This sequence joins TRBV7-9 and TRBJ2-7; no clear D gene. This CDR3 comprises 14 residues. Trimming shortened V by 4 bases and J by 2 bases, and 12 bases separated the two germline ends. Germline V gives CDR1 SEHNR, CDR2 FQNEAQ (reference sequence).

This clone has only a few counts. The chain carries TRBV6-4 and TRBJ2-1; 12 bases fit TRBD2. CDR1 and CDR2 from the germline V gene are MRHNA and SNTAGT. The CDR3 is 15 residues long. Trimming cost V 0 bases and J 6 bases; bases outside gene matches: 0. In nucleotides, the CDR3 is TGTGCCAGCAGTGACTCGACTAGCGGGAGCAATGAGCAGTTCTTC. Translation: CASSDSTSGSNEQFF.

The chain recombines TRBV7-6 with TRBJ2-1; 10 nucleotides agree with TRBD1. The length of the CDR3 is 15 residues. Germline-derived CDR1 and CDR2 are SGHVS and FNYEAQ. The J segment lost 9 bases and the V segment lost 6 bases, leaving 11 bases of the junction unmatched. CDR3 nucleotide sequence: TGTGCCAGCAGTTCCTCCGGGACAGGGGTCTTTGAGCAGTTCTTC. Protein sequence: CASSSSGTGVFEQFF.

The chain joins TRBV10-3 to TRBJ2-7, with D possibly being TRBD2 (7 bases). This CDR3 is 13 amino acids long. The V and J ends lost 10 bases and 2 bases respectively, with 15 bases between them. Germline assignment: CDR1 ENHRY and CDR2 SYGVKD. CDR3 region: CATHREGTYEQYF. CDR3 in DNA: TGTGCCACCCACAGGGAGGGGACCTACGAGCAGTACTTC.

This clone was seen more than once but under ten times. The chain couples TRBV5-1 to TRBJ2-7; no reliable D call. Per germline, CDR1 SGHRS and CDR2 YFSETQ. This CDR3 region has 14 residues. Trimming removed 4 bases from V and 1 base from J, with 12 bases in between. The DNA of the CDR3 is TGCGCCAGCAGCCCGTCGGCGGCTTCCTACGAGCAGTACTTC. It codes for CASSPSAASYEQYF.

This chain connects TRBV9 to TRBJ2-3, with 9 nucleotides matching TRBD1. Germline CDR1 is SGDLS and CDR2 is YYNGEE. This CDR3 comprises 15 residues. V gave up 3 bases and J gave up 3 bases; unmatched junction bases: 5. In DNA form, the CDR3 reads TGTGCCAGCAGCGACCGACAGGGGGTTACAGATACGCAGTATTTT. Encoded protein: CASSDRQGVTDTQYF.

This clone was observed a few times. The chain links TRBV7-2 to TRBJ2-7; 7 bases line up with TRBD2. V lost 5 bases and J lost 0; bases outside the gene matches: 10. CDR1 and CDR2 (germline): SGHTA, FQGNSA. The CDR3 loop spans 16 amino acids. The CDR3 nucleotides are TGTGCCAGCAGCCCCCCCGGAGCGGGGTCCTCCTACGAGCAGTACTTC. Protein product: CASSPPGAGSSYEQYF.

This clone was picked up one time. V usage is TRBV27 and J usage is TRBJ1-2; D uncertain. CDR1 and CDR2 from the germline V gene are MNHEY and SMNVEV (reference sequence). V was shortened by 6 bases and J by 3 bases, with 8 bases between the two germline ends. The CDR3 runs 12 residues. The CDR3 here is CASRTEYYGYTF. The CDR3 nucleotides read TGTGCCAGCAGAACAGAGTACTATGGCTACACCTTC.

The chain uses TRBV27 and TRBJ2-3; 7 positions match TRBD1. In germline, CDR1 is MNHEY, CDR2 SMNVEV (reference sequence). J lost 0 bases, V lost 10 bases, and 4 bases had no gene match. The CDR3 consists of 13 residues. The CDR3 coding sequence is TGTGCCACCCAGACAGGGAGCACAGATACGCAGTATTTT. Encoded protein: CATQTGSTDTQYF.

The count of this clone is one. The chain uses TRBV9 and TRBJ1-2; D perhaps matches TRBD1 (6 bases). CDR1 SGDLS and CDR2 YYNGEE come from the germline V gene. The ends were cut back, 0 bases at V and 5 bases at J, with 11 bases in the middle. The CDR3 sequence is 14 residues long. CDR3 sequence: CASSVDGGRYGYTF. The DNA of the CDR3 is TGTGCCAGCAGCGTAGATGGGGGCCGGTATGGCTACACCTTC.

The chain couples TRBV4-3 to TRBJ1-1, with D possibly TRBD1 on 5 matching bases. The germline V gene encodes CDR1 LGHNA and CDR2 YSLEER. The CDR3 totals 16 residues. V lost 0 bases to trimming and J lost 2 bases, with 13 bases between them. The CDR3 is CASSQDRDWGNTEAFF. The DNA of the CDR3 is TGCGCCAGCAGCCAAGACCGGGACTGGGGAAACACTGAAGCTTTCTTT.

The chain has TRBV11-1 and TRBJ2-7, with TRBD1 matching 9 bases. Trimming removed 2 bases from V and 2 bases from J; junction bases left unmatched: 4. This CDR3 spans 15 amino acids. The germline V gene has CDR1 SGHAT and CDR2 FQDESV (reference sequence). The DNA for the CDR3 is TGTGCCAGCAGCTTACTAGGGACAGGGACCTACGAGCAGTACTTC. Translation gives CASSLLGTGTYEQYF.